The present entry profiles one TCR beta chain with its context. No antigen is known for it. Stable disease denoted Graves' hyperthyroidism without ophthalmopathy progression within 18 months. Every diagnosis used clinical symptoms, serum thyroxine and TRAb, thyroid ultrasound and orbital computed tomography. Authors of the study amplified TCR beta CDR3 regions from RNA transcripts. The study used the HTBI primer set for a first-round RT-PCR of the TCR CDR3. Using its own MiXCR run on the multiplex PCR reads, TCRdb lists one record per CDR3 protein. The profile shows 300,000 to 400,000 distinct CDR3 sequences, 21% of them singletons. This sample stems from a study of T cells in Graves' hyperthyroidism and ophthalmopathy. Notes on the study in general: The majority of expanded thyroid clonotypes above 0.001 also appeared in blood.

Material for sequencing was blood. This sequence originates from a woman in her 50s with Graves' hyperthyroidism.

In DNA form, the CDR3 reads TGTGCCAGCAGCTTAAACACGGGAGTTTCTTCGAACACTGAAGCTTTCTTT. It translates to CASSLNTGVSSNTEAFF. The chain is built from TRBV7-8 and TRBJ1-1; D is unclear. Germline-derived CDR1 and CDR2 are SGHVS and FQNEAQ. This CDR3 region has 17 residues. V was shortened by 2 bases and J by 1 base, with 17 bases between the two germline ends.